This record looks at one T cell receptor (beta chain) sequence and its context. This sample is part of a study of T cell changes during pregnancy in multiple sclerosis. This table comes from immunoSEQ multiplex PCR, and its TCRdb copy is limited to in-frame clones, with some not included. This repertoire shows over 50,000 clones, roughly 86% found once; its top ten account for approximately 1.8%. The sample was peripheral blood, taken in the first trimester of pregnancy. The sequence derives from a female donor with multiple sclerosis, enrolled in a pregnancy study.

CDR3 coding DNA: TGCGCCAGCAGCTTGGCCGGGAGTCCCTCCTACGAGCAGTACTTC. It codes for CASSLAGSPSYEQYF. V usage is TRBV5-1 and J usage is TRBJ2-7; D might be TRBD2 (6 bases). The V end lost 0 bases, the J end lost 0 bases, and 10 bases lay between the germline ends. Germline values: CDR1 SGHRS, CDR2 YFSETQ. This CDR3 is built from 15 residues.